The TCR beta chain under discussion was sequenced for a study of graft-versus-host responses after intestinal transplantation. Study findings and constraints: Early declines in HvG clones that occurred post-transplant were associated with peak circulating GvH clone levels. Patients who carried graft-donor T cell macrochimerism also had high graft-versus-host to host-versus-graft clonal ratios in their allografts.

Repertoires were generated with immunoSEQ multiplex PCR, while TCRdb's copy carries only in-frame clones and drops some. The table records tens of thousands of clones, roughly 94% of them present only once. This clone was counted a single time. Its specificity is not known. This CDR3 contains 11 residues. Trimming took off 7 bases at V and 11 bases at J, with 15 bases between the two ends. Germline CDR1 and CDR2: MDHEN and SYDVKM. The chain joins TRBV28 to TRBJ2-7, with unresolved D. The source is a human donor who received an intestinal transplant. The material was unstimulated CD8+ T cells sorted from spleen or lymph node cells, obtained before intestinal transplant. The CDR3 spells CASTLDRAKYF. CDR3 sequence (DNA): TGTGCCAGCACCTTGGATCGGGCTAAGTACTTC. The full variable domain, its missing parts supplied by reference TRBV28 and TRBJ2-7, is DVKVTQSSRYLVKRTGEKVFLECVQDMDHENMFWYRQDPGLGLRLIYFSYDVKMKEKGDIPEGYSVSREKKERFSLILESASTNQTSMYLCASTLDRAKYFGPGTRLTVT.